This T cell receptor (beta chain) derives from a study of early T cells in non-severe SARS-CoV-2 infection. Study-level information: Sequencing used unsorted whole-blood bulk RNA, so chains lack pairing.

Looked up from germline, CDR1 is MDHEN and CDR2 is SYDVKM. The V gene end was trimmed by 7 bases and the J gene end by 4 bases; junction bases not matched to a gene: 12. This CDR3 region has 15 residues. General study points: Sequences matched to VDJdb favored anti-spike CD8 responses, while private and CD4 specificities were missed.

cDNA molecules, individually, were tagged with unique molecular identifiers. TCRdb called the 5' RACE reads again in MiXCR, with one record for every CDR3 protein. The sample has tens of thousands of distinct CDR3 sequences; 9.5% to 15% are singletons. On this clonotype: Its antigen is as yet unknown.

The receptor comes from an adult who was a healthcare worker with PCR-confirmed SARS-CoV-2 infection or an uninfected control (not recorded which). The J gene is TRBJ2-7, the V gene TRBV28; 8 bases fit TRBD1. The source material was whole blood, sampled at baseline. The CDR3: CASKSAAGTGYEQYF. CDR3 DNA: TGTGCCAGCAAATCCGCAGCCGGGACAGGTTACGAGCAGTACTTC. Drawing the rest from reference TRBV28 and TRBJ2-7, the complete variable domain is DVKVTQSSRYLVKRTGEKVFLECVQDMDHENMFWYRQDPGLGLRLIYFSYDVKMKEKGDIPEGYSVSREKKERFSLILESASTNQTSMYLCASKSAAGTGYEQYFGPGTRLTVT.